Presented here are 23 T cell receptor beta chains from one specimen sequenced in a study of post-analysis software for immune sequencing data. Study-level points and caveats: Controls had lower frequencies than patients of roughly five TRBV segments, which included TRBV5-6, TRBV5-1 and TRBV20-1.

Included in the TCR beta cDNA libraries were unique molecular identifiers. TCRdb processed the PCR reads anew with MiXCR; each CDR3 protein has one entry. The sample records roughly 600,000 distinct CDR3 sequences, 44% being singletons. These TCRs' antigens remain unknown. The sequencing sample was made of blood. These receptors were taken from a girl between 5 and 17 years old with multiple sclerosis.

This chain joins TRBV3-1 and TRBJ2-7, with 10 bases identical to TRBD1. V gave up 0 bases and J gave up 1 base; unmatched junction bases: 3. In germline, CDR1 is LGHDT, CDR2 YNNKEL (reference sequence). This CDR3 contains 16 residues. The CDR3 DNA reads as TGTGCCAGCAGCCAAGACGGACAGGGGGGTTCCTACGAGCAGTACTTC. Translation: CASSQDGQGGSYEQYF.

This clonotype was observed a few times. The V gene is TRBV4-1, the J gene TRBJ2-5; D possibly corresponds to TRBD2 (5 bases). The J call is doubtful: the DNA matches TRBJ2-7 better. The germline V gene encodes CDR1 MGHRA and CDR2 YSYEKL. The CDR3 totals 13 residues. CDR3 sequence: CASSQHGGYEQYF. CDR3 nucleotides: TGCGCCAGCAGCCAACACGGAGGCTACGAGCAGTACTTC.

This chain joins TRBV12-3 or TRBV12-4 and TRBJ1-2; no reliable D call. This CDR3 is built from 11 residues. V was shortened by 7 bases and J by 5 bases, with 8 bases between the two germline ends. The CDR3 reads CASTAGYGYTF. CDR3 nucleotides: TGTGCCAGCACTGCAGGTTATGGCTACACCTTC.

This rearrangement joins TRBV24-1 to TRBJ1-2, with D hard to call. With 2 bases removed from V and 8 bases from J, the gap between germline ends came to 14 bases. The CDR3 is made up of 14 amino acids. The germline V gene encodes CDR1 KGHDR and CDR2 SFDVKD. The CDR3 bases are TGTGCCACCAGTGATTCGACCCAGACGAAGGGCTACACCTTC. Residues: CATSDSTQTKGYTF.

This clonotype was seen a few times. The chain joins TRBV29-1 to TRBJ1-2; the match to TRBD1 covers 8 bases. V trimming: 5 bases; J trimming: 3 bases; junction bases outside the gene matches: 2. There are 12 residues in the CDR3. Germline V lookup: CDR1 SQVTM, CDR2 ANQGSEA. CDR3 protein: CSVLDRDYGYTF. The CDR3 DNA reads TGCAGCGTTCTGGACAGGGACTATGGCTACACCTTC.

This clonotype was recorded a few times. The chain carries TRBV7-9 and TRBJ2-7, with a possible D match to TRBD2 (5 bases). The CDR3 is 16 amino acids. CDR1 SEHNR and CDR2 FQNEAQ come from the germline V gene (reference sequence). Trimming took off 3 bases at V and 0 bases at J, with 15 bases between the two ends. The chain's CDR3 is CASSLADFPLSYEQYF. The CDR3 bases are TGTGCCAGCAGCTTGGCGGACTTCCCCCTCTCCTACGAGCAGTACTTC. Based on the CDR3 plus reference TRBV7-9 and TRBJ2-7, the full variable domain is DTGVSQNPRHKITKRGQNVTFRCDPISEHNRLYWYRQTLGQGPEFLTYFQNEAQLEKSRLLSDRFSAERPKGSFSTLEIQRTEQGDSAMYLCASSLADFPLSYEQYFGPGTRLTVT.

The chain is built from TRBV20-1 and TRBJ1-4, with a weak D call TRBD1 (5 bases). Trimming removed 3 bases from V and 5 bases from J, with 13 bases in between. This CDR3 is built from 14 residues. Germline assignment: CDR1 DFQATT and CDR2 SNEGSKA (reference sequence). The DNA for the CDR3 is TGCAGTGCTAGGGGCGGGGCCGCAAATGAAAAACTGTTTTTT. Its protein is CSARGGAANEKLFF.

V and J are TRBV5-1 and TRBJ2-4; 10 bases are shared with TRBD1. The DNA matches TRBJ2-5 better at its end, which makes the J call doubtful. CDR1 is SGHRS, CDR2 YFSETQ, per germline. This CDR3 spans 15 amino acids. The CDR3 sequence: CASSPGQGNLETQYF. CDR3 nucleotide sequence: TGCGCCAGCAGCCCGGGACAGGGGAATTTGGAGACCCAGTACTTC.

This chain uses TRBV10-3 with TRBJ1-1; no clear D. Between the trimmed V and J ends, which lost 3 bases and 1 base, there was a span of 9 bases. This CDR3 has 14 residues. CDR1 is ENHRY, CDR2 SYGVKD, per germline. In DNA, the CDR3 is TGTGCCATCAGTGAAGGGCGGGGGAACACTGAAGCTTTCTTT. Its translation: CAISEGRGNTEAFF.

V usage is TRBV20-1 and J usage is TRBJ1-5; D is possibly TRBD1 (5 bases). Germline lookup yields CDR1 DFQATT and CDR2 SNEGSKA (reference sequence). Trimming removed 4 bases at V and 4 bases at J, with 14 bases between. The CDR3 has 14 residues. This chain's CDR3 is CSATDTGGNQPQHF. The CDR3 bases are TGCAGTGCTACGGACACCGGAGGGAATCAGCCCCAGCATTTT.

This clonotype was seen more than once but under ten times. The chain employs TRBV7-2 and TRBJ2-3; possibly TRBD2 for D (5 bases). V was shortened by 4 bases and J by 3 bases, with 11 bases between the two germline ends. The length of the CDR3 is 14 residues. The germline V gene encodes CDR1 SGHTA and CDR2 FQGNSA. The CDR3: CASSSTGYTDTQYF. In nucleotides, the CDR3 is TGTGCCAGCAGCTCGACGGGGTATACAGATACGCAGTATTTT.

V gene TRBV5-6 combines with J gene TRBJ2-1; 9 bases agree with TRBD1. CDR1 and CDR2 from the germline V gene are SGHDT and YYEEEE. The CDR3 runs 16 residues. The trim removed 4 bases at V and 6 bases at J, leaving 11 bases unmatched. In DNA, the CDR3 is TGTGCCAGCAGCCACATCCGGGACAGGGCGAGCAATGAGCAGTTCTTC. This translates into CASSHIRDRASNEQFF.

V gene TRBV11-3 combines with J gene TRBJ2-1; 11 bases line up with TRBD2. The CDR3 runs 18 residues. Trimming removed 1 base from V and 7 bases from J; junction bases left unmatched: 12. Germline V gene data show CDR1 as SGHNT and CDR2 as YENEEA. The DNA for the CDR3 is TGTGCCAGCAGCTTAGGTACCTACCAGGCTAGCGGGAGGAATGAGCAGTTCTTC. Amino acid sequence: CASSLGTYQASGRNEQFF.

This clonotype was counted only a few times. This chain uses TRBV4-1 with TRBJ1-5; unclear D gene. Per germline, CDR1 MGHRA and CDR2 YSYEKL. The CDR3 runs 14 residues. V lost 0 bases and J 7 bases, leaving 10 bases between the germline ends. CDR3: CASSQESRVQPQHF. CDR3 DNA: TGCGCCAGCAGCCAAGAATCAAGGGTCCAGCCCCAGCATTTT.

This clonotype was observed a few times. This sequence joins TRBV6-5 and TRBJ2-7, with no clear D. Deletions cut 0 bases from V and 3 bases from J, with 6 bases between. The V gene's germline CDR1 is MNHEY and CDR2 SVGAGI. The CDR3 spans 13 residues. The CDR3 nucleotides are TGTGCCAGCAGTTACTCCGAGAACTACGAGCAGTACTTC. Translating gives CASSYSENYEQYF.

This clonotype was counted a few times. This chain links TRBV9 with TRBJ2-1; 7 bases align to TRBD1. Losses at the gene ends were 4 bases for V and 0 bases for J; bases not matched to a gene: 7. CDR3 length equals 16 residues. Germline V CDR1 and CDR2: SGDLS, YYNGEE. This chain's CDR3 is CASSPLGGLSYNEQFF. CDR3 sequence (DNA): TGTGCCAGCAGCCCGCTAGGGGGCCTCTCCTACAATGAGCAGTTCTTC.

The chain combines TRBV3-1 with TRBJ2-1; 15 bases line up with TRBD2. The V and J ends lost 4 bases and 9 bases, in that order; junction bases with no gene match: 16. Germline CDR1 reads LGHDT; CDR2 reads YNNKEL (reference sequence). The CDR3 sequence is 19 residues long. The CDR3 DNA follows: TGTGCCAGCAGCCTCCAGGGGACTAGCGGGAGGTCTATTAAGGGTGAGCAGTTCTTC. This codes for CASSLQGTSGRSIKGEQFF.

The chain carries TRBV30 and TRBJ2-7; D might be TRBD1 (5 bases). V was clipped by 5 bases and J by 2 bases, with 22 bases between them. Germline CDR1 and CDR2: GTSNPN and SVGIG (reference sequence). This CDR3 region has 16 residues. DNA of the CDR3: TGTGCCTGGGGGGCCCCGGGTCAGGGATCGGCCTACGAGCAGTACTTC. This encodes CAWGAPGQGSAYEQYF.

The chain combines TRBV20-1 with TRBJ2-1; D is unclear. CDR3 size: 14 residues. CDR1 is DFQATT and CDR2 is SNEGSKA in the germline V gene (reference sequence). V was cut by 2 bases and J by 7 bases, with 15 bases left in between. DNA for the CDR3: TGCAGTGCTAGAATTTCAGAGTTAGGGAATGAGCAGTTCTTC. Amino acid sequence: CSARISELGNEQFF.

The chain has TRBV12-3 or TRBV12-4 and TRBJ2-1; no clear D. V lost 6 bases and J 7 bases, leaving 7 bases between the germline ends. CDR3 length equals 11 residues. Here the CDR3 reads CASSRKNEQFF. CDR3 bases: TGTGCCAGCAGCCGTAAAAATGAGCAGTTCTTC.

The chain combines TRBV5-1 with TRBJ2-7, with a tentative D call TRBD1 (5 bases). Germline CDR1 and CDR2: SGHRS and YFSETQ. V dropped 3 bases and J dropped 0 bases, with 13 bases sitting between them. CDR3 length: 15 amino acids. The CDR3 protein is CASSWRRQTSYEQYF. Written as DNA, the CDR3 is TGCGCCAGCAGCTGGCGGCGACAGACCTCCTACGAGCAGTACTTC.

There are many counts of this clonotype. V usage is TRBV3-1 and J usage is TRBJ1-2; D may be TRBD1 (6 bases). V was trimmed by 1 base and J by 7 bases, leaving 10 bases between them. CDR1 is LGHDT, CDR2 YNNKEL, per germline (reference sequence). The CDR3 is 13 residues long. The CDR3 here is CASSQAYRAGYTF. CDR3 coding DNA: TGTGCCAGCAGCCAAGCCTACAGGGCTGGCTACACCTTC.

The gene calls are TRBV5-1 and TRBJ1-2; TRBD1 matches at 8 bases. The CDR3 is 16 residues long. V was pared by 4 bases and J by 1 base, with 9 bases of the junction left unmatched. Germline CDR1 SGHRS, CDR2 YFSETQ. The CDR3 spells CASSLGTGEFNYGYTF. The CDR3 DNA sequence: TGCGCCAGCAGCCTCGGGACAGGAGAATTTAACTATGGCTACACCTTC.